This entry describes one TCR beta chain. Original methodology: Reference gene primer amplification gave nucleated cell count estimates. Data came from immunoSEQ multiplex PCR; TCRdb stores just in-frame clones and leaves some out. V, J and clone size are those of that table, while D and trimming were read from the DNA. The sample lists about 310,000 clones, approximately 87% seen once, with 2.5% to 3.5% in the top ten. The CDR3 loop spans 14 amino acids. V lost 0 bases to trimming and J lost 5 bases, with 10 bases between them. CDR1 and CDR2 (germline): MNHEY, SVGEGT. This sample stems from a study of blood T cell repertoires in COVID-19. About the research overall: The cDNA or gDNA used as material had been derived from T cells, B-cell-depleted T cells, or PBMCs.

The rearrangement joins TRBV6-2 or TRBV6-3 to TRBJ1-2; the D gene is possibly TRBD1 (6 bases). The origin of this receptor is a woman aged 25 to 39 with COVID-19, enrolled during active disease. The sample comprised peripheral blood. DNA of the CDR3: TGTGCCAGCAGTTACTCTACCGGACAGTATGGCTACACCTTC. It encodes CASSYSTGQYGYTF.